The rows below give T cell receptor beta chains drawn from one sample of a study of patients and donors after allogeneic stem cell transplantation. In TCRdb, the RT-PCR reads were re-called with MiXCR into one record per CDR3 protein. The table has about 960,000 distinct CDR3 sequences, more than 15% seen once. Sequencing was carried out using blood, either unsorted or a sorted T cell fraction (not recorded which). The receptors were sampled from a human donor who was either an allogeneic HSCT recipient or a stem cell or donor lymphocyte infusion donor (not recorded which). It is not recorded whose cells these are; they may come from a transplant donor. The CDR3 runs from the conserved cysteine through the conserved F or W. D genes are given only for firm matches. The size of a clone is reported for some rows only, either as once, few or many, or as a class for expanded clones.

D gene,J gene,V gene,clone size,CDR3 DNA,CDR3 protein
.,TRBJ2-2,TRBV20-1,many,TGCAGTGCTAGACGCCGGGGGATGAACACCGGGGAGCTGTTTTTT,CSARRRGMNTGELFF
TRBD2,TRBJ2-7,TRBV7-2,.,TGTGCCAGCAGCTTAGCACTAGCGTTGTCCTACGAGCAGTACTTC,CASSLALALSYEQYF
TRBD1,TRBJ2-7,TRBV29-1,few,TGCAGCGTTGAAGATGGCGCCGGGACAGGGAAGTCCTACGAGCAGTACTTC,CSVEDGAGTGKSYEQYF
.,TRBJ2-3,TRBV12-3/TRBV12-4,.,TGTGCCAGCAGTTTGAGGGGACTCACAGATACGCAGTATTTT,CASSLRGLTDTQYF
.,TRBJ1-1,TRBV12-3/TRBV12-4,.,TGTGCCAGCACCTCCGGCCGCGGGACTGAAGCTTTCTTT,CASTSGRGTEAFF
.,TRBJ2-3,TRBV12-3/TRBV12-4,.,TGTGCCAGCAGTTTAAACAGGGTCGAAGATACGCAGTATTTT,CASSLNRVEDTQYF
TRBD1,TRBJ2-5,TRBV12-3/TRBV12-4,many,TGTGCCAGCAGTTTAGGGGACAGGGGCCAAGAGACCCAGTACTTC,CASSLGDRGQETQYF
.,TRBJ2-7,TRBV9,few,TGTGCCAGCAGCGTAGTTGACGGACCCTACGAGCAGTACTTC,CASSVVDGPYEQYF
.,TRBJ2-7,TRBV27,.,TGTGCCAGCAGTTTAGGAGGTGGTTTCGGGGAGAGGCAGTACTTC,CASSLGGGFGERQYF
.,TRBJ2-5,TRBV18,few,TGTGCCAGCTCACCAGACCAGATGGAGACCCAGTACTTC,CASSPDQMETQYF
.,TRBJ1-2,TRBV6-2/TRBV6-3,.,TGTGCCAGCAGTCGAAAAACCCCTGACAGCTATGGCTACACCTTC,CASSRKTPDSYGYTF
.,TRBJ1-3,TRBV7-2,many,TGTGCCAGCAGCCGCGACAGCTCTGGAAACACCATATATTTT,CASSRDSSGNTIYF
.,TRBJ2-1,TRBV7-8,once,TGTGCCAGCAGCTTAGGGGGGATCGATTACAATGAGCAGTTCTTC,CASSLGGIDYNEQFF
TRBD2,TRBJ2-2,TRBV24-1,.,TGTGCCACCATCGGGGGGGACACCGGGGAGCTGTTTTTT,CATIGGDTGELFF
.,TRBJ2-7,TRBV11-2,.,TGTGCCAGCTCCTCGGTGCGGAGAGACTACGAGCAGTACTTC,CASSSVRRDYEQYF
TRBD1,TRBJ1-1,TRBV12-3/TRBV12-4,many,TGTGCCAGCAGCCCGACAGGGGGATTGAACACTGAAGCTTTCTTT,CASSPTGGLNTEAFF
TRBD2,TRBJ2-1,TRBV20-1,.,TGCAGTGCTAGAGCATTACCTAGCGGTAGCAATGAGCAGTTCTTC,CSARALPSGSNEQFF
TRBD1,TRBJ1-5,TRBV12-3/TRBV12-4,.,TGTGCCAGCAGGGACAGGGGCGGCGAGCCCCAGCATTTT,CASRDRGGEPQHF
TRBD1,TRBJ1-1,TRBV27,few,TGTGCCAGCAGTTTATCGACAGGGGTGAACACTGAAGCTTTCTTT,CASSLSTGVNTEAFF
.,TRBJ1-2,TRBV20-1,few,TGCAGTGCTTTAGGGGGGCGCGGCTATGGCTACACCTTC,CSALGGRGYGYTF
TRBD2,TRBJ2-1,TRBV12-3/TRBV12-4,few,TGTGCCAGCAGTTTGGAACCGTGGACTAGCGGGAGAGATTTGTTCTTC,CASSLEPWTSGRDLFF
.,TRBJ1-4,TRBV28,once,TGTGCCAGCAGGCACCGACAAGCTTCTTCGAGTGAAAAACTGTTTTTT,CASRHRQASSSEKLFF
TRBD1,TRBJ1-2,TRBV9,.,TGTGCCAGCCGATCCGGGACAGGGAGGTATGGCTACACCTTC,CASRSGTGRYGYTF
.,TRBJ1-2,TRBV12-3/TRBV12-4,.,TGTGCCAGCAGTTTTCGGGGGAGAATGGGCTACACCTTC,CASSFRGRMGYTF
.,TRBJ1-2,TRBV20-1,.,TGCAGTGCCCGAGCACACAGGGTCGGGTATGGCTACACCTTC,CSARAHRVGYGYTF
.,TRBJ1-2,TRBV12-3/TRBV12-4,many,TGTGCCAGCAGCCATCCCCCGGTTGGCCTCTATGGCTACACCTTC,CASSHPPVGLYGYTF
.,TRBJ2-4,TRBV3-1,.,TGTGCCAGCAGCCGGCAGGGAGGTAACATTCAGTACTTC,CASSRQGGNIQYF